This TCR beta chain was captured in a study of radiotherapy plus CTLA-4 blockade in lung cancer. The overall study: There were objective responses in 15% to 20% of patients, and around 30% had disease control. Broader study findings: Dynamics of early blood T cell clones, together with interferon-beta, were reportedly the best predictors of response. Blood TCR clones of tumor origin expanded after radiotherapy plus ipilimumab.

Chemo-refractory metastatic non-small-cell lung cancer patients underwent focal radiation alongside CTLA-4 blockade with ipilimumab. Sequencing used immunoSEQ multiplex PCR; TCRdb keeps in-frame clones, though not all of them. There are over 100,000 clones in the sample; approximately 80% occur only once, and around 3% lies in the top ten. V lost 3 bases and J lost 2; bases outside the gene matches: 4. There are 14 residues in the CDR3. Germline V CDR1 and CDR2: MNHEY, SMNVEV (reference sequence). Concerning this clone: What it recognizes is unknown.

The sample was peripheral blood, taken from a patient treated with radiotherapy plus ipilimumab. The TCR was taken from a human donor with non-small cell lung cancer that progressed on radiotherapy plus ipilimumab. Some clones in this sample may be carry-over from other donors' samples. V gene TRBV27 combines with J gene TRBJ2-7, with 7 bases aligning to TRBD1. Here the CDR3 reads CASSFLTGTYEQYF. The CDR3 region has the DNA TGTGCCAGCAGTTTCTTGACAGGGACCTACGAGCAGTACTTC.